This T cell receptor (beta chain) was sequenced during a study of shared clonotypes between healthy human individuals. The authors split each subset's genomic DNA evenly across several immunoSEQ plates. The repertoire was sequenced with immunoSEQ multiplex PCR; TCRdb's copy has only in-frame clones and lacks some. The sample records about 2.1 million clones, roughly 93% being singletons. Study-wide findings and caveats: Incomplete sequencing of sorted subsets was indicated by rarefaction despite large depth. Some naive CD4 clonotypes, roughly 4.8%, turned up in common across several donors. Clonotype sharing among donors, it was expected, would be affected by sequencing depth.

J was trimmed by 4 bases and V by 7 bases; bases with no gene match: 9. The CDR3 consists of 14 residues. The germline V gene encodes CDR1 MNHNY and CDR2 SVGAGI (reference sequence). The naive CD8 fraction comprised CD45RO-negative cells positively selected for CCR7 and excluded terminally differentiated effector memory CD45RA+ cells. With respect to this clone: The antigen remains undetermined.

Sequenced material: naive CD8+ T cells from PBMCs. The receptor was derived from a man aged 18 to 29 in good health. Some clones in this sample may be carry-over from other donors' samples. V and J are TRBV6-6 and TRBJ1-2; 7 nucleotides agree with TRBD1. CDR3 loop: CASNLSRGSYGYTF. The DNA of the CDR3 is TGTGCCAGCAATCTCTCCAGGGGGAGCTATGGCTACACCTTC.